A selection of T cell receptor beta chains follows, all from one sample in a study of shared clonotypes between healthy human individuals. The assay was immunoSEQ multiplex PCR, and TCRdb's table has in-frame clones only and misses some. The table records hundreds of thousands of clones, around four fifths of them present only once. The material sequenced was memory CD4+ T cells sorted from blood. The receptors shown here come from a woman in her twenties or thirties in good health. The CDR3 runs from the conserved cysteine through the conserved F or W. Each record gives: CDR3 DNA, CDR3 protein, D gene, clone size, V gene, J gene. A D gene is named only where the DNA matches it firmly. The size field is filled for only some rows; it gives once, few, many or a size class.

TGTGCCTGGAGTGTACCCGGACAGTTACTAGCCAAAAACATTCAGTACTTC	CAWSVPGQLLAKNIQYF	.	.	TRBV30	TRBJ2-4
TGTGCCAGCAGCTTACTTCGACCTTTGGGGTCTGCAGATACGCAGTATTTT	CASSLLRPLGSADTQYF	.	.	TRBV11-2	TRBJ2-3
TGTGCCAGCAGCCAAGGGCGGGAGTGGGTCAGGGCCTACAATGAGCAGTTCTTC	CASSQGREWVRAYNEQFF	TRBD2	.	TRBV14	TRBJ2-1
TGTGCCTGGGGACAGGGATCGGATGGCTACACCTTC	CAWGQGSDGYTF	TRBD1	.	TRBV30	TRBJ1-2
TGTGCCAGCAGTTCCATAGCGGGAGGGGCGGAGACCCAGTACTTC	CASSSIAGGAETQYF	TRBD2	few	TRBV27	TRBJ2-5
TGTGCCAGCAGTCCTCTGGCCGGAGCTGCCGGGGAGCTGTTTTTT	CASSPLAGAAGELFF	.	.	TRBV7-7	TRBJ2-2
TGCAGTCCCCAAAGTCACGCTGAAGCTTTCTTT	CSPQSHAEAFF	.	.	TRBV20-1	TRBJ1-1
TGCGCCAGCAGCTCCGGGGCGGGGGCCAACGTCCTGACTTTC	CASSSGAGANVLTF	.	.	TRBV5-1	TRBJ2-6
TGTGCCACCAAGACAGGATGGGCCTACGAGCAGTACTTC	CATKTGWAYEQYF	.	few	TRBV28	TRBJ2-7
TGTGCCAGTAGTATTGGTTTAAAAGCCTACGATGAGCAGTTCTTC	CASSIGLKAYDEQFF	.	.	TRBV19	TRBJ2-1
TGTGCCAGCAGCTTGAAAGGAGCAAGGGTTACTAACACTGAAGCTTTCTTT	CASSLKGARVTNTEAFF	.	.	TRBV5-6	TRBJ1-1
TGCGCCAGCAGCTTGGCCCCTCTAGCGGGACCTGGGAATGAGCAGTTCTTC	CASSLAPLAGPGNEQFF	TRBD2	.	TRBV5-1	TRBJ2-1
TGTGCCAGCCGGATGGGGGGGAACACCGGGGAGCTGTTTTTT	CASRMGGNTGELFF	.	.	TRBV6-1	TRBJ2-2
TGTGCCAGCAGCGGAGCACTAGCGGGATCCGGTGAGCAGTTCTTC	CASSGALAGSGEQFF	TRBD2	.	TRBV11-2	TRBJ2-1